The sequence of this TCR beta chain was determined in a study of STAT3 mutations in large granular lymphocyte leukemia. About 40,000 productive templates were obtained per sample on average. Produced via immunoSEQ multiplex PCR; TCRdb's table is partial and in-frame only. The sample has 25,000 to 30,000 clones; around 80% are singletons. This CDR3 spans 14 amino acids. Germline lookup yields CDR1 SGHTA and CDR2 FQGNSA. With V trimmed by 5 bases and J by 2 bases, 3 bases remained unmatched. Overall study results and limits: In some patients, a small highly pathogenic clone possibly went undetected. In about 30% of the 18 patients, new TCR clonotypes emerged after therapy. Every T-cell large granular lymphocyte leukemia patient had at least one immunodominant TCR beta clonotype.

This clone was recorded only once. Its antigen is unidentified. This TCR was sampled from a woman between 50 and 59 years old with T-cell large granular lymphocyte leukemia. Some clones in this sample may be carry-over from other donors' samples. The sequenced sample was peripheral blood mononuclear cells. The rearrangement links TRBV7-2 to TRBJ2-7, with TRBD1 matching over 10 bases. The DNA for the CDR3 is TGTGCCAGCAGCCGGGACAGGGGTACCTACGAGCAGTACTTC. Translating gives CASSRDRGTYEQYF.